This T cell receptor (beta chain) is from a study of PD-1 blockade in classical Hodgkin lymphoma. General study results and limits: A significant rise in TCR diversity by C4D1 was seen for CD4+ but not CD8+ cells. Any patient who commenced nivolumab under 1 year after ASCT was excluded. Complete responders entered with baseline diversity on par with newly diagnosed patients, the results showed.

TCRdb's copy holds only in-frame clones and misses some; the assay was immunoSEQ multiplex PCR. Among about 34,000 clones listed, just over 75% were seen once. Of note for this clone: Its antigen remains unknown.

Each patient relapsed following autologous stem cell transplantation, and prior brentuximab vedotin exposure differed. Per the germline V gene, CDR1 is MNHEY and CDR2 is SMNVEV (reference sequence). The germline V and J ends were trimmed by 7 bases and 0 bases, with 14 bases remaining between them. The CDR3 is made up of 15 amino acids. The specimen was peripheral blood mononuclear cells (PBMCs), collected before the second cycle of nivolumab. The V call is TRBV27, the J call TRBJ2-3; D remains ambiguous. This clonotype was obtained from a human donor with classical Hodgkin lymphoma. CDR3 loop: CASTSRGSSTDTQYF. CDR3 nucleotides: TGTGCCAGCACTTCGAGAGGCTCTAGCACAGATACGCAGTATTTT.